This TCR beta chain was sequenced for a study of blood T cell repertoires in COVID-19 (dated by TCRdb to about 2020). Regarding the complete study: Samples covering the acute and convalescent phases of COVID-19 were provided by collaborators in the United States, Italy and Spain. The material from the prospective study consisted of cDNA or gDNA derived from T cells, B-cell-depleted T cells, or PBMCs. Deeply sampled blood TCRbeta repertoires from subjects exposed to, actively infected with, or recovered from COVID-19 were included in the dataset. The repertoires were released in a freely available public database meant as a resource for research on the immune response to SARS-CoV-2. Samples came from the ongoing ImmuneRACE study (first 160 participants) plus 1,254 subjects from 6 global collaborators. Nearly every sample came with metadata listing a de-identified subject ID, COVID-19 status, age in years and sex. HLA class I and class II types, where available, came from metadata supplied by the sample provider rather than from assay-based typing.

In regard to this clone: Its cognate antigen has yet to be identified. No much larger clonotype is one base removed from it; base qualities were not supplied.

Compared with germline, V lacks 0 bases and J lacks 15 bases; bases without a gene match: 5. CDR1 and CDR2 are drawn from the germline V gene: SQVTM, ANQGSEA. The CDR3 measures 11 amino acids from cysteine to phenylalanine. Only the CDR3 DNA is retained, 33 bases long and in frame from the first base. In the prospective study, participants were about 18 to 95 years old, resided in about two dozen geographic areas of the United States, and were enrolled through a virtual design. To assign participants to cohorts, the prospective study relied on clinical history that participants themselves reported in a screening survey and a study questionnaire. In the prospective study, mobile phlebotomists collected whole blood, serum and a nasopharyngeal or oropharyngeal swab from each participant. Over an approximately two-month period, participants in the prospective study had the option of providing additional blood draws and questionnaires. Before DNA extraction, blood samples from the prospective study were shipped at room temperature or frozen.

The immunoSEQ Assay, a bias-controlled multiplex PCR, was used to amplify TCRbeta CDR3 regions from genomic DNA. Regarding the original processing steps: Nucleated cell counts per sample were estimated from amplification of reference gene primers within the assay. To quantify the absolute abundance of each unique TCRbeta CDR3 rearrangement, sequence reads were collapsed and filtered. For each sample, productive Simpson clonality was calculated as the square root of Simpson's diversity index over productive rearrangements. TCRdb holds this immuneACCESS table with in-frame rearrangements only. Some clones are missing; in checked studies, unresolved V genes explain under half, and the rest has no known cause. The V and J calls and clone size come from that table; D and trimming were worked out from the DNA. In all, the sample holds a few hundred thousand clones, and more than 75% of those were seen once. The leading ten clones occupy about 4.5% of the sample.

The paper as a whole reports these results and caveats: How much clinical and demographic metadata was included differed by source and by participant, and the metadata was provided uncurated.

Sequenced: PBMCs or T cells enriched from blood (not recorded which). Here the chain combines TRBV29-1 and TRBJ2-4, with 7 middle bases fitting TRBD2. This sequence was found in a man in his thirties or forties with acute COVID-19. The CDR3 protein: CSVEDWDYGYF. The sequence in DNA is TGCAGCGTTGAAGATTGGGACTACGGGTACTTC.